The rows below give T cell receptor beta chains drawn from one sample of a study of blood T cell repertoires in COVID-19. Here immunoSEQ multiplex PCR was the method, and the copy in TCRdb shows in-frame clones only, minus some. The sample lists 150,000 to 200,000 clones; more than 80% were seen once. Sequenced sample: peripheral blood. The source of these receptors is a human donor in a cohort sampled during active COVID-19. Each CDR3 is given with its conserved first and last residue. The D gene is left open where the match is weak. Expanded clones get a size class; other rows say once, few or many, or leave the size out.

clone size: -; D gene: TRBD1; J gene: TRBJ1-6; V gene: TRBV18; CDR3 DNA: TGTGCCAGCTCCCCAGACAGGGGCTATAATTCACCCCTCCACTTT; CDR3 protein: CASSPDRGYNSPLHF
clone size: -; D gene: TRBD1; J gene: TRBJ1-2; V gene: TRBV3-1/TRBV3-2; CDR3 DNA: TGTGCCAGCAGCCACTACCGGGACAGGGGAAACTATGGCTACACCTTC; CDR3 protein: CASSHYRDRGNYGYTF
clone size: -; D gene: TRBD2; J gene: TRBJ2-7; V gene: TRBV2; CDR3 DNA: TGTGCCAGCAGTGGGGAGGGATACGAGCAGTACTTC; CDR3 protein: CASSGEGYEQYF
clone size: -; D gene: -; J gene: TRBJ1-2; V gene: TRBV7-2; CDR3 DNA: TGTGCCAGCAGCTTCCCTTCTTATGGCTACACCTTC; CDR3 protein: CASSFPSYGYTF
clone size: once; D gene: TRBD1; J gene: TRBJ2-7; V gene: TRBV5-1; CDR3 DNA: TGCGCCAGCAGCTTGGAACAGGGGGGCTCCTACGAGCAGTACTTC; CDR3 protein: CASSLEQGGSYEQYF
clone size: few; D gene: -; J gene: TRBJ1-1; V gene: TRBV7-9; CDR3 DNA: TGTGCCAGCAGCTTAGAGGGAGGACGAAACACATACACTGAAGCTTTCTTT; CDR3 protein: CASSLEGGRNTYTEAFF
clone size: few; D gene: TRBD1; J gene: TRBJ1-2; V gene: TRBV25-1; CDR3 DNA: TGTGCCAGCAGTGAATTAGGTCAGGGGGCGGAGAATGGCTACACCTTC; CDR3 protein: CASSELGQGAENGYTF
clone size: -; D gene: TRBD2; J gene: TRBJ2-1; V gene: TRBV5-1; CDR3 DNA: TGCGCCAGCAGCGAAGCGGCTAGCGGGGGAGGGCAGTTCTTC; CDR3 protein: CASSEAASGGGQFF
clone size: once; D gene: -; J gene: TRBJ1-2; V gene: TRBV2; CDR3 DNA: TGTGCCAGCAGTGGGGGGGAAAGGTATGGCTACACCTTC; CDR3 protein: CASSGGERYGYTF
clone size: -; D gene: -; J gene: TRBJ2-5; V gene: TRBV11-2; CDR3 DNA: TGTGCCAGCAGCTTTAAGGCGGGGGCCTCCGTCGAAGAGACCCAGTACTTC; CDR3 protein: CASSFKAGASVEETQYF
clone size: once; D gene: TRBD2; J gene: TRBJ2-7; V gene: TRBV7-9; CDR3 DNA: TGTGCCAGCAGCTCTCGGACTAGCGGTTACTACGAGCAGTACTTC; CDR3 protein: CASSSRTSGYYEQYF
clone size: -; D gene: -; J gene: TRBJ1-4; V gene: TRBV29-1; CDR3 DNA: TGCAGCGCTCAGAGAGGTGAAAAACTGTTTTTT; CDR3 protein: CSAQRGEKLFF
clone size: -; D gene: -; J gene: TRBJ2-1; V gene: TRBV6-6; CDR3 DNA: TGTGCCAGCACTAAAGAGGGGGGGGGTGAGCAGTTCTTC; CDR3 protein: CASTKEGGGEQFF
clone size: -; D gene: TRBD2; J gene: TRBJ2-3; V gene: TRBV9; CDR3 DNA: TGTGCCAGCAGCGTAGCGTCCGCGACTAGCGTCTTATCCCCCCCGATCGGTACGCAGTATTTT; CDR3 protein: CASSVASATSVLSPPIGTQYF
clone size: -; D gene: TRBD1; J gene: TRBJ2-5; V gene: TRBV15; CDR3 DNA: TGTGCCACCAGCAGGGGACAGGCGGAGACCCAGTACTTC; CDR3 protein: CATSRGQAETQYF
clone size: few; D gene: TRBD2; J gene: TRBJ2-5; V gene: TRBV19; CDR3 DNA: TGTGCCAGTAGGACGGGGGGAGAAGAGACCCAGTACTTC; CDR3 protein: CASRTGGEETQYF
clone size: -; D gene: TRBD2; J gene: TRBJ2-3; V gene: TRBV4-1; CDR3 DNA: TGCGCCAGCAGCCGACAGATCGGCGGGGGGCAGTATTTT; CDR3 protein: CASSRQIGGGQYF
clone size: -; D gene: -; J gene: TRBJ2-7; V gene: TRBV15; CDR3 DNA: TGTGCCACCAGCAGGTCAGGGGTCTTTAAAGAGCAGTACTTC; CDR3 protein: CATSRSGVFKEQYF
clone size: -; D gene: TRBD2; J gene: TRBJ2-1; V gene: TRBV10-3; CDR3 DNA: TGTGCCATCAGTGAGTCGGGACTAGCCAATGAGCAGTTCTTC; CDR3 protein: CAISESGLANEQFF
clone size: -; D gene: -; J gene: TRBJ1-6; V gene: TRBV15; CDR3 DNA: TGTGCCACCAGCAGAGATCTGGGGGGGAATTCACCCCTCCACTTT; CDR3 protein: CATSRDLGGNSPLHF
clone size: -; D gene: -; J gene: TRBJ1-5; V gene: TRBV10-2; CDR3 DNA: TGCGCCAGCAGTGAGTCTAGCAGTCTAGATCAGCCCCAGCATTTT; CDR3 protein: CASSESSSLDQPQHF
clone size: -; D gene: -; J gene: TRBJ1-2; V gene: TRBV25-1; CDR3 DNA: TGTGCCAGCAGTGCCTTTAACTATGGCTACACCTTC; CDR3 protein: CASSAFNYGYTF
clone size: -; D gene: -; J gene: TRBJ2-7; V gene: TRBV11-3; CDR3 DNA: TGTGCCAGCAGCCCCGGGGTAGGTCGGTTTCACGAGCAGTACTTC; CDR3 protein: CASSPGVGRFHEQYF
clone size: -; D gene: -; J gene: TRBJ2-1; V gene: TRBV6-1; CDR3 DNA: TGTGCCAGCAGTGAAACGTTCAATGGTCTAGGCTCCTACAATGAGCAGTTCTTC; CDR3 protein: CASSETFNGLGSYNEQFF
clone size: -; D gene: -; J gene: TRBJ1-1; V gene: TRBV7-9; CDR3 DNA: TGTGCCAGCAGCGAACCGGAGGTGAACACTGAAGCTTTCTTT; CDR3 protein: CASSEPEVNTEAFF
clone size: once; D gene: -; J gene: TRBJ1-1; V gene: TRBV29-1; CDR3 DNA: TGCAGCGTGTACAGGGAGGGCACTGAAGCTTTCTTT; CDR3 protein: CSVYREGTEAFF
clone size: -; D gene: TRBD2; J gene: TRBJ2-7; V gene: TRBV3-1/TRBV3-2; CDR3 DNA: TGTGCCAGCAGCCAACGCGGAGATTATGGACTAGCGGCAACCTACGAGCAGTACTTC; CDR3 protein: CASSQRGDYGLAATYEQYF
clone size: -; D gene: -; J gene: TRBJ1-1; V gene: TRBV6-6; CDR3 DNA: TGTGCCAGCAGTTACGGGTCTAGCGCTGAAGCTTTCTTT; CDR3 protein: CASSYGSSAEAFF
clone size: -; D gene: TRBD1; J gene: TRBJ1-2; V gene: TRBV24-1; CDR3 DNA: TGTGCCATCCGACAGGGAACGCGTGGCTACACCTTC; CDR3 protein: CAIRQGTRGYTF
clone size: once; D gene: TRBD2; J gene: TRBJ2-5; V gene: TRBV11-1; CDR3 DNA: TGTGCCAGCAGCTTACCCCTTAGCGGGGGAGGAGAGACCCAGTACTTC; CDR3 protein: CASSLPLSGGGETQYF
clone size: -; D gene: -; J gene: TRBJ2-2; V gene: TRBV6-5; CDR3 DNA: TGTGCCAGCAGCAGGGATCCGAACACCGGGGAGCTGTTTTTT; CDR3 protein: CASSRDPNTGELFF
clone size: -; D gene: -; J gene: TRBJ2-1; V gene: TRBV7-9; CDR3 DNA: TGTGCCAGCAGCTTACCTGGAGTTGACAATGAGCAGTTCTTC; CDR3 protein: CASSLPGVDNEQFF
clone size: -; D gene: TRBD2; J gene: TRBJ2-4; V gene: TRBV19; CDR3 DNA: TGTGCCAGTAGTATAGATCGGGGTAGCGGGGAGAAGAAAAACATTCAGTACTTC; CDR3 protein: CASSIDRGSGEKKNIQYF
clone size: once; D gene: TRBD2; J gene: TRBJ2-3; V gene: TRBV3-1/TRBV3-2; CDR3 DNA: TGTGCCAGCAGCCAAGTTCCACTAGCGGGCCTGCGCACAGATACGCAGTATTTT; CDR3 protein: CASSQVPLAGLRTDTQYF
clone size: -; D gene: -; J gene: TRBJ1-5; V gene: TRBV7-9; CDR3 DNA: TGTGCCAGCAGCTTAGGACATAGCAATCAGCCCCAGCATTTT; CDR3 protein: CASSLGHSNQPQHF
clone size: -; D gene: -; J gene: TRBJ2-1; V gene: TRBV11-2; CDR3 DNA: TGTGCCAGCAGCGGACTCCACGGACTGTTCTTC; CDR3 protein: CASSGLHGLFF
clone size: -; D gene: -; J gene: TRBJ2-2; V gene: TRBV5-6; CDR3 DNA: TGTGCCAGCAGCTCCGTCGCGACCGGGGAGCTGTTTTTT; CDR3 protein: CASSSVATGELFF
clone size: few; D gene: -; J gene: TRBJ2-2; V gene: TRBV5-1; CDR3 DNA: TGCGCCAGCAGCTTGGGAGTCGGGGACACCGGGGAGCTGTTTTTT; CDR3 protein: CASSLGVGDTGELFF
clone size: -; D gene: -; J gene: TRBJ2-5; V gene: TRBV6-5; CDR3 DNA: TGTGCCAGCAGGAGGTTCCAAGAGACCCAGTACTTC; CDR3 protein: CASRRFQETQYF
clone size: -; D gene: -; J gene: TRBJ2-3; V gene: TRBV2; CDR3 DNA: TGTGCCAGCACAGGGCTGCACACAGATACGCAGTATTTT; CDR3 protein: CASTGLHTDTQYF
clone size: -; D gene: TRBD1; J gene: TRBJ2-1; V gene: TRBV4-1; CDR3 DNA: TGCGCCAGCAGCCCTCGGACAGGCAGCTCCTACAATGAGCAGTTCTTC; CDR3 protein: CASSPRTGSSYNEQFF
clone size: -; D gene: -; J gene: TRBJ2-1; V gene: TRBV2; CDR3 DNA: TGTGCCAGCAGCGAAGGGGGGCGGAGTACAATCGAGCAGTTCTTC; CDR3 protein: CASSEGGRSTIEQFF